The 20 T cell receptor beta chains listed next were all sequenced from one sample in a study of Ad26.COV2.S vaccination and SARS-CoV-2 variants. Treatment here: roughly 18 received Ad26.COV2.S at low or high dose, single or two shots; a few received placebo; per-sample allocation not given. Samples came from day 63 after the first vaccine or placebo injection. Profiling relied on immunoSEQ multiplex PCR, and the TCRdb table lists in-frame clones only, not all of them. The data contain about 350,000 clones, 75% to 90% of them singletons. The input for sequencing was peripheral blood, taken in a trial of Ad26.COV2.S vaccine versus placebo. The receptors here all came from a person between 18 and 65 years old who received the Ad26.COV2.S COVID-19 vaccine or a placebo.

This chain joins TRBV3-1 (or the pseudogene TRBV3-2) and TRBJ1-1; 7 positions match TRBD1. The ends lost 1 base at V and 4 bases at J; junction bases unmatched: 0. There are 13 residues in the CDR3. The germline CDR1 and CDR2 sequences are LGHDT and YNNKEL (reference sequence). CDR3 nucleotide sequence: TGTGCCAGCAGCCAAGGACAGGGCACTGAAGCTTTCTTT. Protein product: CASSQGQGTEAFF.

Written as DNA, the CDR3 is TGTGCCAGCAGCGTAGGGCTAGCGGGGGTTGAGCAGTTCTTC. It codes for CASSVGLAGVEQFF. This rearrangement joins TRBV9 to TRBJ2-1; 10 bases are a match to TRBD2. The germline gives CDR1 SGDLS, CDR2 YYNGEE. This CDR3 is built from 14 residues. After removal of 0 bases from V and 9 bases from J, the junction contained 3 bases not matched to a gene. Using reference TRBV9 and TRBJ2-1 for the parts outside the CDR3, the full variable domain is DSGVTQTPKHLITATGQRVTLRCSPRSGDLSVYWYQQSLDQGLQFLIQYYNGEERAKGNILERFSAQQFPDLHSELNLSSLELGDSALYFCASSVGLAGVEQFFGPGTRLTVL.

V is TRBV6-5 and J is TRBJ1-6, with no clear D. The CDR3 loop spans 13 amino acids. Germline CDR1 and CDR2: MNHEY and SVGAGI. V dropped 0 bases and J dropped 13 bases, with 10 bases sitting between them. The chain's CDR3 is CASSYSEAWPLHF. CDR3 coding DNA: TGTGCCAGCAGTTACTCAGAAGCCTGGCCCCTCCACTTT.

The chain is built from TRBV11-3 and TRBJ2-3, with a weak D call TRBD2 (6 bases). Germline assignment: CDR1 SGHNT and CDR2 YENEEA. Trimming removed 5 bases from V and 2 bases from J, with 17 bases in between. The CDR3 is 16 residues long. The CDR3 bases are TGTGCCAGCAGCCCCACTCGGGGGTATAACACAGATACGCAGTATTTT. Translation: CASSPTRGYNTDTQYF.

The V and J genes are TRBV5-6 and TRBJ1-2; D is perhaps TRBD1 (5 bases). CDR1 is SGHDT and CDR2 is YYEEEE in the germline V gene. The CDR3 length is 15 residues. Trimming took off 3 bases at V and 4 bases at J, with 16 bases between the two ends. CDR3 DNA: TGTGCCAGCAGCTGGGGGGTACAGGATCTCTATGGCTACACCTTC. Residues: CASSWGVQDLYGYTF.

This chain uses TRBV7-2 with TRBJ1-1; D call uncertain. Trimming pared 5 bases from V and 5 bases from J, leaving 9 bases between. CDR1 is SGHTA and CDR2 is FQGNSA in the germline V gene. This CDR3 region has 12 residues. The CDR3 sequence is CASSLTRTEAFF. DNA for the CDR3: TGTGCCAGCAGCCTAACACGGACTGAAGCTTTCTTT.

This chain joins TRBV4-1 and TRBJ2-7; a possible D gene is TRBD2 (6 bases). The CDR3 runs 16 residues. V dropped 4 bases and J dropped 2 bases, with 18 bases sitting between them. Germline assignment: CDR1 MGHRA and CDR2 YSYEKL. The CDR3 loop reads CASSRLPRDSTYEQYF. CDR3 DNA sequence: TGCGCCAGCAGCCGACTACCAAGGGACTCGACCTACGAGCAGTACTTC.

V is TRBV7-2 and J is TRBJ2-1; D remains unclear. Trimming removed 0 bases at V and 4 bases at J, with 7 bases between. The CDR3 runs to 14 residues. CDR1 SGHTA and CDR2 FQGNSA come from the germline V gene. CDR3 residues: CASSLAVSYNEQFF. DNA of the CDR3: TGTGCCAGCAGCTTAGCGGTTAGTTACAATGAGCAGTTCTTC.

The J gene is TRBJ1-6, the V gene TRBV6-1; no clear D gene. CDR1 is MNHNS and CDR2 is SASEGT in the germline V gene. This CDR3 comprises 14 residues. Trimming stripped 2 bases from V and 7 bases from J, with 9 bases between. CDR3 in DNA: TGTGCCAGCAGTGAAAGGCTCGAGAATTCACCCCTCCACTTT. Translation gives CASSERLENSPLHF.

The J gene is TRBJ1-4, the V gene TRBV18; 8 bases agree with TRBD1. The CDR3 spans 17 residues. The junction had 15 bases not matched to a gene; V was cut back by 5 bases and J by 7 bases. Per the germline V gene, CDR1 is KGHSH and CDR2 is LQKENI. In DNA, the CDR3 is TGTGCCAGCTCAACAGACCCGGACAGGGTGGGAGGTGAAAAACTGTTTTTT. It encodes CASSTDPDRVGGEKLFF.

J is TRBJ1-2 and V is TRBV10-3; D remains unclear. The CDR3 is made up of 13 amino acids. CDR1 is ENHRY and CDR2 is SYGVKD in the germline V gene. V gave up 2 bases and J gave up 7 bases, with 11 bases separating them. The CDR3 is CAISEEPGLGYTF. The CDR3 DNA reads TGTGCCATCAGTGAGGAGCCCGGGCTTGGCTACACCTTC.

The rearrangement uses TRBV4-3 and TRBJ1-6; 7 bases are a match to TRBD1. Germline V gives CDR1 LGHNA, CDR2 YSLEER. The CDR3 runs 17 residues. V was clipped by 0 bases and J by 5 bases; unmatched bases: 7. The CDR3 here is CASSQDWTGLNNSPLHF. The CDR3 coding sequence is TGCGCCAGCAGCCAAGATTGGACAGGCTTAAATAATTCACCCCTCCACTTT.

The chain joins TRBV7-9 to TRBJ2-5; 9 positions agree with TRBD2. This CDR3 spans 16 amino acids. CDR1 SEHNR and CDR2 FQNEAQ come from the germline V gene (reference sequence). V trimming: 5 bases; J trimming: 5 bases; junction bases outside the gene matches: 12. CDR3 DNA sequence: TGTGCCAGCAGCCCGGGCCCCGGAACTAGCGGGGAGACCCAGTACTTC. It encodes CASSPGPGTSGETQYF.

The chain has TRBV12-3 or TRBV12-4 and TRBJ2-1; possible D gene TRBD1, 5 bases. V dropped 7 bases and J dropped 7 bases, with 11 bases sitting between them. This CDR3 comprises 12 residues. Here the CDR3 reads CASMQGKNEQFF. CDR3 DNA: TGTGCCAGCATGCAGGGAAAAAATGAGCAGTTCTTC.

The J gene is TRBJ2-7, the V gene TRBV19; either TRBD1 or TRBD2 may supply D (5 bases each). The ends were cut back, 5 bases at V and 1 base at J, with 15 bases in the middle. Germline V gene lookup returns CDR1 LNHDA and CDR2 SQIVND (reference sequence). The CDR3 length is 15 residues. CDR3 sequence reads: CASSGLGPGSYEQYF. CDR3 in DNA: TGTGCCAGTAGTGGACTGGGACCCGGTTCCTACGAGCAGTACTTC. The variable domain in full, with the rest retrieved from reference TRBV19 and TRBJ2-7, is DGGITQSPKYLFRKEGQNVTLSCEQNLNHDAMYWYRQDPGQGLRLIYYSQIVNDFQKGDIAEGYSVSREKKESFPLTVTSAQKNPTAFYLCASSGLGPGSYEQYFGPGTRLTVT.

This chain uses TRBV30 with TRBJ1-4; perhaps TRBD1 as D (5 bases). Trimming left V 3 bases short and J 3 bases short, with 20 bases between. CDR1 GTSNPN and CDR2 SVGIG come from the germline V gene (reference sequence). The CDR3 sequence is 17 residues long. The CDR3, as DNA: TGTGCCTGGAGACACTATCGGGTAAGGGACTCTAATGAAAAACTGTTTTTT. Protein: CAWRHYRVRDSNEKLFF.

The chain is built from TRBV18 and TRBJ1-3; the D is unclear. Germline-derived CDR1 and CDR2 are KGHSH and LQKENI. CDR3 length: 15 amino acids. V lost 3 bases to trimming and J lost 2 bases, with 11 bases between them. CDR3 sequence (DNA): TGTGCCAGCTCACCGCGCGAGGGTCCTGGAAACACCATATATTTT. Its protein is CASSPREGPGNTIYF.

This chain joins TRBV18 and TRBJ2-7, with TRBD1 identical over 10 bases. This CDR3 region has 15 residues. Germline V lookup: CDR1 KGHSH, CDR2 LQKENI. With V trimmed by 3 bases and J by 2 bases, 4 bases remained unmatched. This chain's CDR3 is CASSPGQGVAYEQYF. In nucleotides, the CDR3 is TGTGCCAGCTCACCCGGACAGGGGGTCGCCTACGAGCAGTACTTC.

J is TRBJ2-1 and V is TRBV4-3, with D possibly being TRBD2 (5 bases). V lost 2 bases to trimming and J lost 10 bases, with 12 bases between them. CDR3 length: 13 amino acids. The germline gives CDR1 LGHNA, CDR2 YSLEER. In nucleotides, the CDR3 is TGCGCCAGCAGCCAACGACTTGGGAGCGAGCAGTTCTTC. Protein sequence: CASSQRLGSEQFF.

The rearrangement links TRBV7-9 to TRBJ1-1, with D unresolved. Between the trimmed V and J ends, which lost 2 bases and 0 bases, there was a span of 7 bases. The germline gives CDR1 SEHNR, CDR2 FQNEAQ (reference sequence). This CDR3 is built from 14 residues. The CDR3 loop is CASSLPQLNTEAFF. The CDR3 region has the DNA TGTGCCAGCAGCTTACCCCAGTTGAACACTGAAGCTTTCTTT.